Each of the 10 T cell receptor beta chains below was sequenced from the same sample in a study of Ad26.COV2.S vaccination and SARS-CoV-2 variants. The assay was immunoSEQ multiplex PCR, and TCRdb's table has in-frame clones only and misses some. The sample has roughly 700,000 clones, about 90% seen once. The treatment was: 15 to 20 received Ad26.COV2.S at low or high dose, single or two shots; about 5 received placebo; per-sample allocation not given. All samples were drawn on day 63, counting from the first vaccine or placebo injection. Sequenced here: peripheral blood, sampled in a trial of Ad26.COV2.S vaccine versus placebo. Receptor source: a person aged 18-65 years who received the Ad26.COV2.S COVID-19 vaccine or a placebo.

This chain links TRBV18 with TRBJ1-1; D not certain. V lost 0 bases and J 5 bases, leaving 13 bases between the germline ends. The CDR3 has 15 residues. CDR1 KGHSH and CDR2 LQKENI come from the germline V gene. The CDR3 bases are TGTGCCAGCTCACCACCGATGAGGAGTCTGACTGAAGCTTTCTTT. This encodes CASSPPMRSLTEAFF.

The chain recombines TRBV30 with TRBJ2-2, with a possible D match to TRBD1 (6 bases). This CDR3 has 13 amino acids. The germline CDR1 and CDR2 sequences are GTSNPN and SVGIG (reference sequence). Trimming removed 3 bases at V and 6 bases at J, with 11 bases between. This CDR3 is CAWSYRVAGELFF. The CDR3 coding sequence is TGTGCCTGGAGCTACAGGGTGGCCGGGGAGCTGTTTTTT. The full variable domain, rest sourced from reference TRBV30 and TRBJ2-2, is SQTIHQWPATLVQPVGSPLSLECTVEGTSNPNLYWYRQAAGRGLQLLFYSVGIGQISSEVPQNLSASRPQDRQFILSSKKLLLSDSGFYLCAWSYRVAGELFFGEGSRLTVL.

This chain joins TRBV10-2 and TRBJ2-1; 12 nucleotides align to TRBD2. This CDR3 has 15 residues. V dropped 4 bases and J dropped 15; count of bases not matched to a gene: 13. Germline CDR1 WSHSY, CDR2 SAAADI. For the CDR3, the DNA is TGCGCCAGCAGTGGCCCGGGACTAGCGGGTTTCGTGACGTTCTTC. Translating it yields CASSGPGLAGFVTFF.

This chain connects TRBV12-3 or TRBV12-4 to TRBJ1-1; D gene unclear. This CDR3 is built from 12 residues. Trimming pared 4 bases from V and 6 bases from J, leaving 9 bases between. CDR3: CASSWRLAEAFF. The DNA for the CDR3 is TGTGCCAGCAGTTGGAGACTCGCTGAAGCTTTCTTT.

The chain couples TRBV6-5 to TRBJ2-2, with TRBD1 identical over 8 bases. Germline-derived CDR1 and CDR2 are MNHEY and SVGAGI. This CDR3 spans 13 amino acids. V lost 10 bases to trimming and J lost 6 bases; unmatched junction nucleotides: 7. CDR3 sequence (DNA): TGTGCCACCACCCAGGGGGCAGCCGGGGAGCTGTTTTTT. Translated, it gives CATTQGAAGELFF.

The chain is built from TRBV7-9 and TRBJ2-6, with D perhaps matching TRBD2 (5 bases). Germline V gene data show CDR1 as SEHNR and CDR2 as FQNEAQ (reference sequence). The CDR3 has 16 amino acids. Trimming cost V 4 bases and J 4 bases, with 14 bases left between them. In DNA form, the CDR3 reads TGTGCCAGCAGCTCCACCCGGGGTTCGGGGGCCAACGTCCTGACTTTC. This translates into CASSSTRGSGANVLTF.

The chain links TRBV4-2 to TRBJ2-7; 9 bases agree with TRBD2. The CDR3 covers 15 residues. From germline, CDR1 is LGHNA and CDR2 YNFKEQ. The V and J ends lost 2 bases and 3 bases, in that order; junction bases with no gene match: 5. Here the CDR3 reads CASSQRLAVIYEQYF. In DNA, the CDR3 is TGTGCCAGCAGCCAACGACTAGCGGTTATCTACGAGCAGTACTTC.

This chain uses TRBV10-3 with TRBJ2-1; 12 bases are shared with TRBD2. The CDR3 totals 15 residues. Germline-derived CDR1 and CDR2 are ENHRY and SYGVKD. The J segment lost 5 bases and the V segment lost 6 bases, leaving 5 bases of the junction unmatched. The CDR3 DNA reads TGTGCCATCAGCTCGACTAGCGGGAGTAACAATGAGCAGTTCTTC. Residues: CAISSTSGSNNEQFF.

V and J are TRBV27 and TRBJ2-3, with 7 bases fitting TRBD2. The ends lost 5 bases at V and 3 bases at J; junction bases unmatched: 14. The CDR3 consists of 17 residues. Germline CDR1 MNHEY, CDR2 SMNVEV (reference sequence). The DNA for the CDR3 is TGTGCCAGCAGTCTGCGACTAGCACCCAAAAGGACAGATACGCAGTATTTT. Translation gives CASSLRLAPKRTDTQYF.

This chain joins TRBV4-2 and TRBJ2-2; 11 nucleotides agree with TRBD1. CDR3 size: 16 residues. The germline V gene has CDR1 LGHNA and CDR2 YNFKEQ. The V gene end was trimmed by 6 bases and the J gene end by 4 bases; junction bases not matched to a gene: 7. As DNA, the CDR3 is TGTGCCAGCAGAAACCCCGGGACAGGGGGCACCGGGGAGCTGTTTTTT. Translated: CASRNPGTGGTGELFF.